This entry lists 25 T cell receptor beta chains sequenced from one sample in a study of blood T cell repertoires in COVID-19. TCRdb's table, derived via immunoSEQ multiplex PCR, lists solely in-frame clones and lacks some. The sample contains hundreds of thousands of clones, roughly 86% of which appear only once. Specimen: peripheral blood. The receptors were gathered from a human donor in a cohort sampled during active COVID-19.

The J gene is TRBJ2-7, the V gene TRBV7-2; D gene ambiguous. This CDR3 spans 12 amino acids. Germline assignment: CDR1 SGHTA and CDR2 FQGNSA. With 0 bases removed from V and 3 bases from J, the gap between germline ends came to 3 bases. This CDR3 reads CASSLALYEQYF. The CDR3 DNA follows: TGTGCCAGCAGCTTAGCTCTCTACGAGCAGTACTTC. The full variable domain, with the rest looked up from reference TRBV7-2 and TRBJ2-7, is GAGVSQSPSNKVTEKGKDVELRCDPISGHTALYWYRQSLGQGLEFLIYFQGNSAPDKSGLPSDRFSAERTGGSVSTLTIQRTQQEDSAVYLCASSLALYEQYFGPGTRLTVT.

This sequence joins TRBV7-9 and TRBJ2-7, with D perhaps matching TRBD2 (5 bases). Between the trimmed V and J ends, which lost 3 bases and 0 bases, there was a span of 6 bases. Germline V CDR1 and CDR2: SEHNR, FQNEAQ (reference sequence). The CDR3 loop spans 13 amino acids. The CDR3 spells CASSFEGSYEQYF. In nucleotides, the CDR3 is TGTGCCAGCAGCTTCGAGGGCTCCTACGAGCAGTACTTC. Full variable domain (outside the CDR3, taken from reference TRBV7-9 and TRBJ2-7): DTGVSQNPRHKITKRGQNVTFRCDPISEHNRLYWYRQTLGQGPEFLTYFQNEAQLEKSRLLSDRFSAERPKGSFSTLEIQRTEQGDSAMYLCASSFEGSYEQYFGPGTRLTVT.

This chain uses TRBV5-4 with TRBJ1-3; maybe TRBD1 (5 bases). Germline assignment: CDR1 SGHNT and CDR2 YYREEE (reference sequence). Trimming stripped 0 bases from V and 4 bases from J, with 8 bases between. CDR3 length: 14 residues. The CDR3 DNA reads as TGTGCCAGCAGCTTGGCGGGGGTCGGAAACACCATATATTTT. Translated, it gives CASSLAGVGNTIYF.

This chain connects TRBV28 to TRBJ2-7, with 8 nucleotides matching TRBD1. From germline, CDR1 is MDHEN and CDR2 SYDVKM. J lost 6 bases, V lost 5 bases, and 12 bases had no gene match. CDR3 length: 15 residues. The CDR3 is CASSNLSGQGPEQYF. The CDR3 nucleotides read TGTGCCAGCAGTAATTTGAGTGGACAGGGACCCGAGCAGTACTTC.

V gene TRBV30 combines with J gene TRBJ1-1; D may be TRBD1 (6 bases). The length of the CDR3 is 14 residues. V was clipped by 4 bases and J by 7 bases, with 19 bases between them. Germline loops: CDR1 GTSNPN, CDR2 SVGIG (reference sequence). The CDR3 reads CAWTPPGQRGEAFF. The CDR3 nucleotides read TGTGCCTGGACCCCACCGGGACAAAGGGGTGAAGCTTTCTTT.

This clone appeared a single time. The chain combines TRBV28 with TRBJ1-4; 7 nucleotides line up with TRBD1. The germline CDR1 and CDR2 sequences are MDHEN and SYDVKM. J gave up 5 bases and V 5 bases, and 8 bases lay outside the gene matches. This CDR3 contains 15 residues. Written as DNA, the CDR3 is TGTGCCAGCAGTCCTACAGGGGCCGGGAATGAAAAACTGTTTTTT. This codes for CASSPTGAGNEKLFF.

The genes are TRBV7-6 and TRBJ1-2, with 8 bases lining up with TRBD1. V gave up 4 bases and J gave up 2 bases; unmatched junction bases: 9. This CDR3 contains 16 residues. Germline V gene sequence: CDR1 SGHVS, CDR2 FNYEAQ. The CDR3 region is CASSYLPGTGNYGYTF. The CDR3 DNA reads TGTGCCAGCAGCTATCTTCCCGGGACAGGCAACTATGGCTACACCTTC.

The CDR3 region has the DNA TGCGCCAGCAGCCAAGATCTCCTCTCCTCTGGGGCCAACGTCCTGACTTTC. Its translation is CASSQDLLSSGANVLTF. The chain employs TRBV4-3 and TRBJ2-6; D gene unclear. The V gene lost 0 bases and the J gene lost 0 bases, with 9 bases spanning the gap. CDR1 and CDR2 from the germline V gene are LGHNA and YSLEER. The CDR3 extends over 17 amino acids.

This rearrangement joins TRBV15 to TRBJ2-1, with 9 positions matching TRBD1. With 9 bases clipped from V and 0 bases from J, the junction kept 3 bases outside the gene matches. This CDR3 region has 14 residues. Germline CDR1 reads LNHNV; CDR2 reads YYDKDF (reference sequence). CDR3 DNA: TGTGCCACGGACAGGGGCGACTCCTACAATGAGCAGTTCTTC. Translation: CATDRGDSYNEQFF.

The V call is TRBV7-9, the J call TRBJ1-2, with TRBD1 matching 9 bases. After removal of 5 bases from V and 6 bases from J, the junction contained 10 bases not matched to a gene. The V gene's germline CDR1 is SEHNR and CDR2 FQNEAQ (reference sequence). CDR3 length: 15 amino acids. The chain's CDR3 is CASSQLPGQGHGYTF. The CDR3 DNA reads as TGTGCCAGCAGCCAACTCCCGGGACAGGGCCATGGCTACACCTTC.

J is TRBJ2-7 and V is TRBV4-1, with a tentative D call TRBD2 (6 bases). V lost 4 bases, J lost 0 bases, and 13 bases lay in between. Germline CDR1 reads MGHRA; CDR2 reads YSYEKL. The CDR3 is 15 amino acids. The CDR3 DNA follows: TGCGCCAGCAGCCTTGGGGCGGGACGCTCCTACGAGCAGTACTTC. Protein product: CASSLGAGRSYEQYF.

V usage is TRBV28 and J usage is TRBJ2-7, with a weak D call TRBD2 (7 bases). The CDR3 is 14 amino acids. Trimming stripped 5 bases from V and 1 base from J, with 12 bases between. The germline gives CDR1 MDHEN, CDR2 SYDVKM. CDR3: CASSTSGTSYEQYF. CDR3 nucleotides: TGTGCCAGCAGTACCAGCGGGACATCCTACGAGCAGTACTTC.

J is TRBJ2-5 and V is TRBV29-1, with D tentatively TRBD1 (5 bases). The V end lost 3 bases, the J end lost 6 bases, and 20 bases lay between the germline ends. The germline V gene encodes CDR1 SQVTM and CDR2 ANQGSEA. This CDR3 contains 15 residues. CDR3 coding DNA: TGCAGCGTTGAGATCAGGGTTTCAAGAGGACAGACCCAGTACTTC. Protein sequence: CSVEIRVSRGQTQYF.

V and J are TRBV10-2 and TRBJ1-2; 7 positions match TRBD1. V shed 2 bases, J shed 1 base, and the junction held 4 bases outside the gene matches. This CDR3 comprises 15 residues. Germline V lookup: CDR1 WSHSY, CDR2 SAAADI. The CDR3 loop reads CASSETQGDNYGYTF. In nucleotides, the CDR3 is TGCGCCAGCAGTGAGACGCAGGGGGATAACTATGGCTACACCTTC.

The gene calls are TRBV18 and TRBJ2-7, with TRBD2 matching over 13 bases. Looked up from germline, CDR1 is KGHSH and CDR2 is LQKENI. Trimming cost V 2 bases and J 4 bases; bases outside gene matches: 5. This CDR3 has 16 amino acids. CDR3 bases: TGTGCCAGCTCACCAAGAGCGGGACTAGCGGGGTACGAGCAGTACTTC. Residues: CASSPRAGLAGYEQYF.

This chain links TRBV19 with TRBJ1-1; D is perhaps TRBD1 (6 bases). The CDR3 has 14 amino acids. Germline V CDR1 and CDR2: LNHDA, SQIVND (reference sequence). Trimming shortened V by 6 bases and J by 1 base, and 12 bases separated the two germline ends. CDR3 DNA: TGTGCCAGTAGACCCGGGACACCGAACACTGAAGCTTTCTTT. The encoded protein is CASRPGTPNTEAFF.

The chain joins TRBV7-9 to TRBJ2-2; maybe TRBD2 (6 bases). Germline assignment: CDR1 SEHNR and CDR2 FQNEAQ (reference sequence). This CDR3 has 15 residues. Deletions cut 8 bases from V and 1 base from J, with 14 bases between. The CDR3 DNA is TGTGCCAGCGACCAGTCGGGAGAGAACACCGGGGAGCTGTTTTTT. It is translated as CASDQSGENTGELFF.

This chain connects TRBV4-3 to TRBJ2-7; D may be TRBD1 (5 bases). Germline CDR1 is LGHNA and CDR2 is YSLEER. This CDR3 region has 16 residues. The ends were cut back, 0 bases at V and 0 bases at J, with 12 bases in the middle. The CDR3 loop reads CASSQDGARGSYEQYF. CDR3 in DNA: TGCGCCAGCAGCCAAGATGGGGCCCGCGGCTCCTACGAGCAGTACTTC.

The rearrangement uses TRBV20-1 and TRBJ1-2; 9 bases fit TRBD1. V shed 6 bases, J shed 6 bases, and the junction held 8 bases outside the gene matches. Looked up from germline, CDR1 is DFQATT and CDR2 is SNEGSKA (reference sequence). The CDR3 runs 13 residues. The CDR3 is CSASTTGGDGYTF. The DNA for the CDR3 is TGCAGTGCAAGTACTACAGGGGGCGATGGCTACACCTTC.

CDR3 amino acids: CASSLAGGFYNEQFF. The CDR3 region has the DNA TGCGCCAGCAGCTTGGCCGGGGGGTTCTACAATGAGCAGTTCTTC. The chain recombines TRBV5-1 with TRBJ2-1, with 7 bases lining up with TRBD2. V dropped 0 bases and J dropped 3; count of bases not matched to a gene: 3. Germline V lookup: CDR1 SGHRS, CDR2 YFSETQ. This CDR3 has 15 residues.

The CDR3 region is CARGAGPGYGYTF. CDR3 DNA: TGTGCCAGGGGGGCAGGGCCAGGCTATGGCTACACCTTC. The genes are TRBV2 and TRBJ1-2; D possibly corresponds to TRBD1 (6 bases). With 9 bases removed from V and 4 bases from J, the gap between germline ends came to 15 bases. CDR3 length: 13 residues. The V gene's germline CDR1 is SNHLY and CDR2 FYNNEI. The variable domain in full, completed from reference TRBV2 and TRBJ1-2, reads EPEVTQTPSHQVTQMGQEVILRCVPISNHLYFYWYRQILGQKVEFLVSFYNNEISEKSEIFDDQFSVERPDGSNFTLKIRSTKLEDSAMYFCARGAGPGYGYTFGSGTRLTVV.

V is TRBV7-2 and J is TRBJ2-7, with D uncertain. There are 13 residues in the CDR3. CDR1 is SGHTA and CDR2 is FQGNSA in the germline V gene. Trimming left V 6 bases short and J 2 bases short, with 11 bases between. The CDR3 loop is CASSSVSTYEQYF. The CDR3 coding sequence is TGTGCCAGCAGTTCCGTGAGTACCTACGAGCAGTACTTC.

The V and J genes are TRBV7-9 and TRBJ2-3; unclear D gene. Germline V lookup: CDR1 SEHNR, CDR2 FQNEAQ (reference sequence). The V end lost 4 bases, the J end lost 6 bases, and 8 bases lay between the germline ends. This CDR3 has 12 residues. CDR3 sequence: CASSSISDTQYF. CDR3 nucleotides: TGTGCCAGCAGCTCTATTTCGGATACGCAGTATTTT.

The chain joins TRBV24-1 to TRBJ1-1, with 8 bases that match TRBD1. J was trimmed by 1 base and V by 4 bases; bases with no gene match: 10. The CDR3 consists of 17 residues. CDR1 is KGHDR, CDR2 SFDVKD, per germline. The CDR3 loop is CATSDSTGAGQNTEAFF. For the CDR3, the DNA is TGTGCCACCAGTGACTCGACAGGGGCTGGGCAGAACACTGAAGCTTTCTTT.

This clone was seen a handful of times. This chain connects TRBV6-5 to TRBJ1-1; D perhaps matches TRBD1 (5 bases). The CDR3 is 15 residues long. V was cut by 0 bases and J by 0 bases, with 8 bases left in between. Looked up from germline, CDR1 is MNHEY and CDR2 is SVGAGI. This CDR3 is CASSYSLDMNTEAFF. In nucleotides, the CDR3 is TGTGCCAGCAGTTACTCCCTGGACATGAACACTGAAGCTTTCTTT.